This T cell receptor (beta chain) came from a study of OX40 agonist ivuxolimab in advanced cancers. Clones were sequenced by immunoSEQ multiplex PCR, and TCRdb holds only the in-frame ones, with some missing. The sample records approximately 160,000 clones, approximately 94% being singletons. The source was CD4+ or CD8+ T cells sorted from blood, collected in a trial of the OX40 agonist ivuxolimab. This receptor was obtained from an adult with an advanced solid tumor such as melanoma, head and neck, liver or kidney cancer.

CDR3 region: CASRLRNEGEQYF. The CDR3 DNA follows: TGTGCCAGCAGATTAAGGAATGAGGGCGAGCAGTACTTC. The chain uses TRBV7-2 and TRBJ2-7; weak D call: TRBD2 (5 bases). Germline CDR1 is SGHTA and CDR2 is FQGNSA. The CDR3 length is 13 residues. The V end was cut by 6 bases, the J end by 6 bases, with 15 bases between.